A selection of T cell receptor beta chains follows, all from one sample in a study of T cells in Graves' hyperthyroidism and ophthalmopathy. MiXCR, run by TCRdb on the multiplex PCR reads, gives a single entry per CDR3 protein. Of 350,000 to 450,000 distinct CDR3 sequences in the sample, around 13% were seen once. Material: blood. The receptor set was obtained from a woman aged 60-75 years with Graves' hyperthyroidism. Both conserved end residues are part of each CDR3. A D gene is named only where the DNA matches it firmly. Rows give clone size only sometimes, using once, few, many, or a class for an expanded clone.

>TRBJ1-1|-|many|TRBV2
TGTGCCAGCAGAAACAGATTCACTGAAGCTTTCTTT
CASRNRFTEAFF
>TRBJ1-2|-|-|TRBV7-6
TGTGCCAGCAGCCCCCGGGACGGGAACTATGGCTACACCTTC
CASSPRDGNYGYTF
>TRBJ1-1|TRBD1|-|TRBV6-1
TGTGCCAGCAGAGAGCCTACAGGGGCAGGCGCTGAAGCTTTCTTT
CASREPTGAGAEAFF
>TRBJ1-1|-|few|TRBV7-9
TGTGCCAGCAGCTTTTGGGTCGGTACGAACACTGAAGCTTTCTTT
CASSFWVGTNTEAFF
>TRBJ2-3|-|few|TRBV7-2
TGTGCCAGCAGCTTTGTTGGGGGTGATACGCAGTATTTT
CASSFVGGDTQYF
>TRBJ2-3|-|many|TRBV24-1
TGTGCCACCAGTGACCCTCATCCCACAGATACGCAGTATTTT
CATSDPHPTDTQYF
>TRBJ2-1|TRBD2|many|TRBV6-1
TGTGCCAGCCGGGCGGGAGGATACAATGAGCAGTTCTTC
CASRAGGYNEQFF
>TRBJ2-1|TRBD2|-|TRBV3-1
TGTGCCAGCAGCCAAGAGGTCAGGACGGGAGGGGCCTACAATGAGCAGTTCTTC
CASSQEVRTGGAYNEQFF
>TRBJ1-6|-|few|TRBV19
TGTGCCAGTAGTATAGCGTTGGGTTACGGATCACCCCTCCACTTT
CASSIALGYGSPLHF
>TRBJ1-5|TRBD1|many|TRBV19
TGTGCCAGTAACCTCGGACAGGGTCGTCAGCCCCAGCATTTT
CASNLGQGRQPQHF
>TRBJ2-3|TRBD2|many|TRBV12-3/TRBV12-4
TGTGCCAGCACCCCCGGGACTAGCGGGAGGCCCAGCACAGATACGCAGTATTTT
CASTPGTSGRPSTDTQYF
>TRBJ2-7|-|-|TRBV9
TGTGCCAGCAGCGTAGGCCCAGCCTACGAGCAGTACTTC
CASSVGPAYEQYF
>TRBJ2-7|-|-|TRBV27
TGTGCCAGCAGTTTTACGGACGTAGTTGGATACGAGCAGTACTTC
CASSFTDVVGYEQYF
>TRBJ2-1|TRBD1|many|TRBV12-3/TRBV12-4
TGTGCCAGCAGCCGGACAGGGGGCTACAATGAGCAGTTCTTC
CASSRTGGYNEQFF
>TRBJ1-1|-|many|TRBV5-5
TGTGCCAGCAGCTTGGCGGGACACGACGAAGCTTTCTTT
CASSLAGHDEAFF
>TRBJ2-7|-|-|TRBV25-1
TGTGCCAGCGCCCGGAGGAACGAGCAGTACTTC
CASARRNEQYF
>TRBJ2-1|-|many|TRBV11-2
TGTGCCAGCAGCTCGGGCTACAATGAGCAGTTCTTC
CASSSGYNEQFF
>TRBJ2-3|-|many|TRBV5-1
TGCGCCAGCAGCTTGGATCTGCGGAATACGCAGTATTTT
CASSLDLRNTQYF
>TRBJ2-2|-|-|TRBV2
TGTGCCAGCAGTGAATGGGCGGGATACACCGGGGAGCTGTTTTTT
CASSEWAGYTGELFF
>TRBJ2-5|TRBD1|many|TRBV3-1
TGTGCCAGCAGCCAGGCCGGACAGGGTCTTCAAGAGACCCAGTACTTC
CASSQAGQGLQETQYF
>TRBJ1-1|-|many|TRBV6-2/TRBV6-3
TGTGCCAGCAGTTACTCGAGGCGGTCGAACACTGAAGCTTTCTTT
CASSYSRRSNTEAFF
>TRBJ2-2|-|many|TRBV2
TGTGCCAGCAGGGGGGGTCGCACAGGGGAGCTGTTTTTT
CASRGGRTGELFF
>TRBJ1-2|-|once|TRBV6-1
TGTGCCAGCAAACTGGGCGACTATTATGGCTACACCTTC
CASKLGDYYGYTF
>TRBJ2-7|-|few|TRBV7-3
TGTGCCAGCAGCTCCATTCCGGGCTTCGAGCAGTACTTC
CASSSIPGFEQYF
>TRBJ2-1|-|-|TRBV2
TGTGCCAGCAGGCGTAGTGGGACTCTATACAATGAGCAGTTCTTC
CASRRSGTLYNEQFF
>TRBJ2-1|TRBD2|-|TRBV19
TGTGCCAGTAGTATAGAGGCCGGACTAGCGGCTTACAATGAGCAGTTCTTC
CASSIEAGLAAYNEQFF
>TRBJ2-2|TRBD1|many|TRBV12-3/TRBV12-4
TGTGCCAGCAGACTAGGGACAGGGGGTTCTGGGGCGGGAGGATGGGCCGGGGAGCTGTTTTTT
CASRLGTGGSGAGGWAGELFF
>TRBJ2-5|-|many|TRBV7-3
TGTGCCAGCAGCTTACATCAACAAGAGACCCAGTACTTC
CASSLHQQETQYF
>TRBJ2-6|-|-|TRBV20-1
TGCAGTGCTAGACGAGCCTCTGGGGCCAACGTCCTGACTTTC
CSARRASGANVLTF
>TRBJ2-5|-|-|TRBV11-1
TGTGCCAGCAGCCCCCGGGACCCAGGGACCCAGTACTTC
CASSPRDPGTQYF
>TRBJ2-3|-|few|TRBV9
TGTGCCAGCAGCGACGGCGCCGACGGGACAGATACGCAGTATTTT
CASSDGADGTDTQYF
>TRBJ2-7|TRBD1|many|TRBV28
TGTGCCAGCAGTTCCCCGACCAATCGGGACAGGATCCACGAGCAGTACTTC
CASSSPTNRDRIHEQYF
>TRBJ2-7|TRBD2|many|TRBV11-2
TGTGCCAGCAGCGGATTCAGCGGGAGGCACTACGAGCAGTACTTC
CASSGFSGRHYEQYF
>TRBJ2-2|-|many|TRBV28
TGTGCCAGCAGACGGGCCCTGGGGACCGGGGAGCTGTTTTTT
CASRRALGTGELFF
>TRBJ2-7|-|many|TRBV20-1
TGCAGTGCTAGAGGGGGATCTAATGAGCAGTACTTC
CSARGGSNEQYF
>TRBJ2-1|TRBD2|many|TRBV11-2
TGTGCCAGCAGGAATCTAGCGGGAGCCTACAATGAGCAGTTCTTC
CASRNLAGAYNEQFF
>TRBJ1-5|-|-|TRBV10-3
TGTGCCATCAGTGAGTCGAGCCCTAGCAATCAGCCCCAGCATTTT
CAISESSPSNQPQHF
>TRBJ2-3|-|few|TRBV7-3
TGTGCCAGCAGCTTAACTTATTCGGATACGCAGTATTTT
CASSLTYSDTQYF
>TRBJ1-1|-|many|TRBV12-3/TRBV12-4
TGTGCCAGCAGTTTAGATCAATGGAACACTGAAGCTTTCTTT
CASSLDQWNTEAFF
>TRBJ1-2|-|few|TRBV6-1
TGTGCCAGCAGCCCCGGGCCAAGAGACTACACCTTC
CASSPGPRDYTF
>TRBJ2-7|-|many|TRBV30
TGTGCCTGGAGAGCGAGCTCCTACGAGCAGTACTTC
CAWRASSYEQYF
>TRBJ2-3|-|-|TRBV24-1
TGTGCCACCAGTGATTTTGTGGATTGGAGGTCGCCAGATACGCAGTATTTT
CATSDFVDWRSPDTQYF
>TRBJ2-5|TRBD2|many|TRBV20-1
TGCAGTGCTAGAGATCCAAAGCGGGAGGCCAATTTGGTGACCCAGTACTTC
CSARDPKREANLVTQYF
>TRBJ1-6|-|-|TRBV28
TGTGCCAGCAGTTTCGGTAACAGGAATTCACCCCTCCACTTT
CASSFGNRNSPLHF
>TRBJ1-1|-|many|TRBV6-2/TRBV6-3
TGTGCCAGCGAGGGTTTCATGAACACTGAAGCTTTCTTT
CASEGFMNTEAFF
>TRBJ2-3|TRBD2|-|TRBV4-2
TGTGCCAGCAGCCAATTCCTAGGCGTAGCGGGAGGGCCAACAGATACGCAGTATTTT
CASSQFLGVAGGPTDTQYF
>TRBJ2-7|TRBD2|many|TRBV27
TGTGCCAGCAGTTCGAAAACAGCGGGAGGCTACTCCTACGAGCAGTACTTC
CASSSKTAGGYSYEQYF
>TRBJ2-3|-|-|TRBV13
TGTGCCAGCAGCTTAATACGGAAGGTGAACGGGGCAGATACGCAGTATTTT
CASSLIRKVNGADTQYF
>TRBJ2-5|-|many|TRBV18
TGTGCCAGCTCCTACCAAGGGACCCAGTACTTC
CASSYQGTQYF
>TRBJ2-1|-|many|TRBV7-3
TGTGCCAGCAGCTTATCGTCTAACTTGAATGAGCAGTTCTTC
CASSLSSNLNEQFF